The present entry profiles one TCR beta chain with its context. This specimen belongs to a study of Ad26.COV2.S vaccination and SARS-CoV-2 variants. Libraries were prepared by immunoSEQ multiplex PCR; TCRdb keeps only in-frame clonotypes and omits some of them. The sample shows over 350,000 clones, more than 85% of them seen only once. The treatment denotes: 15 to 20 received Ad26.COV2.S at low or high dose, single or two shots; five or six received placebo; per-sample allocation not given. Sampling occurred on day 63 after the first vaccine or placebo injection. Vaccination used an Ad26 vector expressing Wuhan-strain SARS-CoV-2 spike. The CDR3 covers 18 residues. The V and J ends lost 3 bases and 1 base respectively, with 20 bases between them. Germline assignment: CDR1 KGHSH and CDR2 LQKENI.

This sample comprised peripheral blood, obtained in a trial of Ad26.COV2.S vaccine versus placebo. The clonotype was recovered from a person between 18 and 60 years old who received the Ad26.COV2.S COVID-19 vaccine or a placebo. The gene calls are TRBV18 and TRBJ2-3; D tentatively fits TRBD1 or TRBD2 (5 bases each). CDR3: CASSPRRGASKGTDTQYF. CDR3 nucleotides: TGTGCCAGCTCACCCCGAAGAGGGGCGAGTAAAGGCACAGATACGCAGTATTTT.